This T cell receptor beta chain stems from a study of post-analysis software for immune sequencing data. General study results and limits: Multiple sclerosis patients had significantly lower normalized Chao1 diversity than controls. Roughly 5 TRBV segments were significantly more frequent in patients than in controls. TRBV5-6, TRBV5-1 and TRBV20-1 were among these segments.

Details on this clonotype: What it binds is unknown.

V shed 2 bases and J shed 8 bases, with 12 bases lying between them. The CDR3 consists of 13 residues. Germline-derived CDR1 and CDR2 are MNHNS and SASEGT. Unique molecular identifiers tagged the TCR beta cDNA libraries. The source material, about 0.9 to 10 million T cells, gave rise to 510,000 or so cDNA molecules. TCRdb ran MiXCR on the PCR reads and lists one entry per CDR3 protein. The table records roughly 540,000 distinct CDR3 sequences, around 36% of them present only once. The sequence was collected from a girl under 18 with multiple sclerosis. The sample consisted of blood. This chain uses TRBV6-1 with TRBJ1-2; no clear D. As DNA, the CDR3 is TGTGCCAGCAGTGAACGGGAGGCGGAGGGCTACACCTTC. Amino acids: CASSEREAEGYTF.